The 24 T cell receptor beta chains below all came from one sample that was sequenced in a study of cytomegalovirus exposure and HLA in healthy donors. 13 Jbeta primers and 60 Vbeta primers were used for the PCR. TCRdb's copy holds only in-frame clones and misses some; the assay was immunoSEQ multiplex PCR. The table records about 160,000 clones, 80% of them present only once. Material for sequencing was PBMCs. These receptors all come from a male donor in good health and CMV-seropositive.

The genes are TRBV30 and TRBJ1-1; possible D gene TRBD1, 5 bases. The germline gives CDR1 GTSNPN, CDR2 SVGIG (reference sequence). Trimming left V 3 bases short and J 1 base short, with 15 bases between. This CDR3 comprises 15 residues. CDR3 nucleotides: TGTGCCTGGAGCGGGGGAGTACGCTCGAACACTGAAGCTTTCTTT. This encodes CAWSGGVRSNTEAFF.

The chain employs TRBV29-1 and TRBJ2-1; TRBD2 matches 10 bases. The CDR3 consists of 13 residues. J lost 8 bases, V lost 8 bases, and 9 bases had no gene match. The germline V gene has CDR1 SQVTM and CDR2 ANQGSEA. The CDR3 nucleotides are TGCAGCCTGAGGCTAGCGGGAGTATATGAGCAGTTCTTC. The encoded protein is CSLRLAGVYEQFF.

The gene calls are TRBV14 and TRBJ1-1, with TRBD1 matching 8 bases. This CDR3 has 14 residues. Germline CDR1 SGHDN, CDR2 FVKESK. The J segment lost 0 bases and the V segment lost 6 bases, leaving 3 bases of the junction unmatched. The CDR3 DNA reads TGTGCCAGCAGTCACAGGGGGATGAACACTGAAGCTTTCTTT. It yields the protein CASSHRGMNTEAFF.

This clone occurred once. The chain joins TRBV4-2 to TRBJ2-2; 8 bases are a match to TRBD2. V shed 0 bases and J 4 bases; nucleotides not matched to a gene: 7. The length of the CDR3 is 17 residues. The germline gives CDR1 LGHNA, CDR2 YNFKEQ. In DNA form, the CDR3 reads TGTGCCAGCAGCCAAGATTCGGTGCGGGAGGCCACCGGGGAGCTGTTTTTT. Translated, it gives CASSQDSVREATGELFF.

The rearrangement uses TRBV27 and TRBJ2-7; possibly TRBD1 for D (6 bases). This CDR3 comprises 13 residues. Germline CDR1 reads MNHEY; CDR2 reads SMNVEV (reference sequence). V gave up 8 bases and J gave up 5 bases, with 16 bases separating them. The CDR3 reads CASAPRWGHEQYF. DNA for the CDR3: TGTGCCAGCGCTCCTAGATGGGGGCACGAGCAGTACTTC.

This clone has a handful of counts. The chain joins TRBV28 to TRBJ1-5; a weak D match, TRBD1 (5 bases). Trimming cost V 10 bases and J 1 base, with 11 bases left between them. Per the germline V gene, CDR1 is MDHEN and CDR2 is SYDVKM. CDR3 size: 13 residues. This CDR3 reads CAIGRGSNQPQHF. CDR3 sequence (DNA): TGTGCCATCGGTAGGGGAAGCAATCAGCCCCAGCATTTT.

This chain links TRBV7-2 with TRBJ2-3; 10 bases agree with TRBD2. CDR1 SGHTA and CDR2 FQGNSA come from the germline V gene. The CDR3 runs to 16 residues. J lost 3 bases, V lost 2 bases, and 5 bases had no gene match. This CDR3 reads CASSLMSGRDTDTQYF. Here the CDR3 DNA reads TGTGCCAGCAGCTTAATGAGCGGGAGGGATACAGATACGCAGTATTTT.

A note on this clone: An end of the junction differs from the germline gene, which may be a read error. The chain is built from TRBV7-9 and TRBJ2-7; the match to TRBD2 covers 9 bases. The CDR3 runs 14 residues. Germline lookup yields CDR1 SEHNR and CDR2 FQNEAQ (reference sequence). The CDR3 bases are TGTTCCAGCAGCTTCGGGACTAGCCCCTTTGTGCAGTACTTC. Translating gives CSSSFGTSPFVQYF.

Of note for this clone: Other nucleotide sequences from this sample produce the same CDR3. This rearrangement joins TRBV19 to TRBJ2-7; TRBD1 agrees at 7 bases. The CDR3 runs 12 residues. V shed 4 bases and J 7 bases; nucleotides not matched to a gene: 4. Germline CDR1 reads LNHDA; CDR2 reads SQIVND (reference sequence). CDR3 protein: CASSTSGGEQYF. DNA for the CDR3: TGTGCCAGTAGTACCTCAGGGGGTGAGCAGTACTTC.

The chain employs TRBV6-5 and TRBJ2-7; 9 bases agree with TRBD2. This CDR3 has 15 amino acids. V shed 2 bases and J 5 bases; nucleotides not matched to a gene: 7. Germline-derived CDR1 and CDR2 are MNHEY and SVGAGI. CDR3 sequence: CASSYGGRASHEQYF. The CDR3 DNA reads TGTGCCAGCAGTTACGGCGGGAGGGCCAGCCACGAGCAGTACTTC.

V gene TRBV28 combines with J gene TRBJ2-1; TRBD2 agrees at 8 bases. Germline V CDR1 and CDR2: MDHEN, SYDVKM. V gave up 3 bases and J gave up 4 bases; unmatched junction bases: 5. The CDR3 extends over 15 amino acids. CDR3 residues: CASSLDGRAYNEQFF. The CDR3 DNA sequence: TGTGCCAGCAGTTTGGACGGGAGGGCGTACAATGAGCAGTTCTTC.

The chain employs TRBV5-6 and TRBJ1-2, with 8 bases matching TRBD1. The CDR3 is 15 amino acids. J was trimmed by 6 bases and V by 0 bases; bases with no gene match: 7. Germline V gene sequence: CDR1 SGHDT, CDR2 YYEEEE. Here the CDR3 DNA reads TGTGCCAGCAGCTTGGTTCTGGACAGGGATGATGGCTACACCTTC. Translation: CASSLVLDRDDGYTF.

This clone was observed a handful of times. The CDR3, as DNA: TGTGCCAGCAGCTTGGCCGCAGGAACCCCCAATCAGCCCCAGCATTTT. This translates into CASSLAAGTPNQPQHF. The chain has TRBV5-6 and TRBJ1-5; unclear D gene. Germline values: CDR1 SGHDT, CDR2 YYEEEE. The CDR3 sequence is 16 residues long. V was cut by 0 bases and J by 3 bases, with 13 bases left in between. Based on the CDR3 plus reference TRBV5-6 and TRBJ1-5, the full variable domain is DAGVTQSPTHLIKTRGQQVTLRCSPKSGHDTVSWYQQALGQGPQFIFQYYEEEERQRGNFPDRFSGHQFPNYSSELNVNALLLGDSALYLCASSLAAGTPNQPQHFGDGTRLSIL.

The chain employs TRBV30 and TRBJ1-1; no clear D gene. Per germline, CDR1 GTSNPN and CDR2 SVGIG (reference sequence). V was trimmed by 4 bases and J by 3 bases, leaving 9 bases between them. CDR3 length: 12 amino acids. This chain's CDR3 is CAWIEGYTEAFF. DNA for the CDR3: TGTGCCTGGATTGAGGGATACACTGAAGCTTTCTTT.

This rearrangement joins TRBV13 to TRBJ1-1; a possible D gene is TRBD1 (6 bases). The CDR3 totals 16 residues. The V end was cut by 5 bases, the J end by 0 bases, with 16 bases between. Germline assignment: CDR1 PRHDT and CDR2 FYEKMQ (reference sequence). The CDR3 nucleotides are TGTGCCAGCAGCGGAGGCGGGGGGCGTGTGAACACTGAAGCTTTCTTT. This gives the protein CASSGGGGRVNTEAFF. The variable domain in full, with the rest retrieved from reference TRBV13 and TRBJ1-1, is AAGVIQSPRHLIKEKRETATLKCYPIPRHDTVYWYQQGPGQDPQFLISFYEKMQSDKGSIPDRFSAQQFSDYHSELNMSSLELGDSALYFCASSGGGGRVNTEAFFGQGTRLTVV.

The J gene is TRBJ2-6, the V gene TRBV2; D is ambiguous. CDR3 length equals 13 residues. The germline V and J ends were trimmed by 7 bases and 0 bases, with 4 bases remaining between them. Germline loops: CDR1 SNHLY, CDR2 FYNNEI. DNA for the CDR3: TGTGCCAGCATGAGCTCTGGGGCCAACGTCCTGACTTTC. It encodes CASMSSGANVLTF.

This clone came up a few times. The chain combines TRBV9 with TRBJ2-1; D possibly corresponds to TRBD2 (5 bases). V lost 0 bases to trimming and J lost 10 bases, with 11 bases between them. The CDR3 is made up of 13 amino acids. Germline V gene sequence: CDR1 SGDLS, CDR2 YYNGEE. CDR3 nucleotides: TGTGCCAGCAGCGTAGGAACTAGTCACGAGCAGTTCTTC. Its protein is CASSVGTSHEQFF.

This clone has only a few counts. The chain has TRBV6-6 and TRBJ1-1; no clear D gene. This CDR3 has 12 amino acids. V lost 7 bases to trimming and J lost 3 bases, with 9 bases between them. CDR1 is MNHNY, CDR2 SVGAGI, per germline (reference sequence). The CDR3 is CASTAGDTEAFF. The CDR3 nucleotides are TGTGCCAGCACGGCAGGTGACACTGAAGCTTTCTTT.

The V and J genes are TRBV5-6 and TRBJ1-1; 11 bases line up with TRBD1. The CDR3 runs 17 residues. Germline CDR1 and CDR2: SGHDT and YYEEEE. V was clipped by 1 base and J by 0 bases; unmatched bases: 5. The CDR3 DNA follows: TGTGCCAGCAGCTTGCGGACAGGGGGCATCATGAACACTGAAGCTTTCTTT. As protein: CASSLRTGGIMNTEAFF.

This sequence joins TRBV28 and TRBJ2-3, with D maybe TRBD2 (6 bases). V was shortened by 7 bases and J by 5 bases, with 22 bases between the two germline ends. The CDR3 length is 16 residues. Germline V gene lookup returns CDR1 MDHEN and CDR2 SYDVKM. The CDR3: CASNQVRGTRGDTQYF. The CDR3 nucleotides read TGTGCCAGCAACCAAGTCCGGGGGACCCGGGGAGATACGCAGTATTTT.

The gene calls are TRBV9 and TRBJ1-2, with 9 bases lining up with TRBD1. In germline, CDR1 is SGDLS, CDR2 YYNGEE. The CDR3 is 14 amino acids. The V segment lost 3 bases and the J segment 4 bases; nucleotides outside the gene matches: 4. CDR3 in DNA: TGTGCCAGCAGCGCGGGACAGGGAGTCTATGGCTACACCTTC. Translation: CASSAGQGVYGYTF.

This clone was recorded only once. One end of the junction fails to match germline, which may point to a read error. The chain combines TRBV19 with TRBJ2-7; the D gene is possibly TRBD1 (5 bases). CDR1 LNHDA and CDR2 SQIVND come from the germline V gene (reference sequence). The CDR3 loop spans 13 amino acids. CDR3 sequence: CASSPQGSDEQYF. CDR3 DNA: TGTGCCAGTAGTCCTCAGGGCTCCGACGAGCAGTACTTC.

The table lists this clone with a few counts. The rearrangement uses TRBV11-2 and TRBJ1-1; 8 nucleotides line up with TRBD1. Germline V gene sequence: CDR1 SGHAT, CDR2 FQNNGV. This CDR3 is built from 15 residues. V shed 5 bases and J 5 bases; nucleotides not matched to a gene: 10. This chain's CDR3 is CASSTFRGPGTEAFF. CDR3 DNA sequence: TGTGCCAGCAGCACTTTCAGGGGGCCTGGAACTGAAGCTTTCTTT.

The V call is TRBV28, the J call TRBJ1-2; D remains ambiguous. Germline CDR1 reads MDHEN; CDR2 reads SYDVKM. This CDR3 has 15 residues. Trimming cost V 3 bases and J 3 bases, with 14 bases left between them. CDR3 protein: CASSFYGGPYYGYTF. The CDR3 nucleotides read TGTGCCAGCAGTTTCTACGGAGGACCCTACTATGGCTACACCTTC.